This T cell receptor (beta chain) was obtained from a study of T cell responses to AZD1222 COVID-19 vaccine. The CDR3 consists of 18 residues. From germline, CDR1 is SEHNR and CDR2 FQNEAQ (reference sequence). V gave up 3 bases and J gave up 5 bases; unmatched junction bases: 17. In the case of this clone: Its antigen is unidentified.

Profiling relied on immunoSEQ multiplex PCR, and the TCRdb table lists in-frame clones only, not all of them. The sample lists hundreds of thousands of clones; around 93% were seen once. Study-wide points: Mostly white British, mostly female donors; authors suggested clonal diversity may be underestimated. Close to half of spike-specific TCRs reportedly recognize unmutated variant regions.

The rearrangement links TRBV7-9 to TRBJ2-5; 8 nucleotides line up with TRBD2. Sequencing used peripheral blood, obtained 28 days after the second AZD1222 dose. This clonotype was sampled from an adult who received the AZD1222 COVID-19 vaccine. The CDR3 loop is CASSFRRVAGTFDETQYF. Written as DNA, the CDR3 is TGTGCCAGCAGCTTTCGGAGGGTAGCGGGAACTTTTGACGAGACCCAGTACTTC.